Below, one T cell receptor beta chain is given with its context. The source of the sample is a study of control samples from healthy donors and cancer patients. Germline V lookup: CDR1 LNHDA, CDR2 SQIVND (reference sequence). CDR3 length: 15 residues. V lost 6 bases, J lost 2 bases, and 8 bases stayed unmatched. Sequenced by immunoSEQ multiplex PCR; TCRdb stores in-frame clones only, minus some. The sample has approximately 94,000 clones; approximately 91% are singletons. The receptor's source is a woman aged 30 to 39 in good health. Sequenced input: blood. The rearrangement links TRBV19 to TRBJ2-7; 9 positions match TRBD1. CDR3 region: CASRQGAVGPYEQYF. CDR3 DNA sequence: TGTGCCAGTAGACAGGGGGCGGTCGGCCCCTACGAGCAGTACTTC. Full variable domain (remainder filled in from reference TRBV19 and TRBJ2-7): DGGITQSPKYLFRKEGQNVTLSCEQNLNHDAMYWYRQDPGQGLRLIYYSQIVNDFQKGDIAEGYSVSREKKESFPLTVTSAQKNPTAFYLCASRQGAVGPYEQYFGPGTRLTVT.